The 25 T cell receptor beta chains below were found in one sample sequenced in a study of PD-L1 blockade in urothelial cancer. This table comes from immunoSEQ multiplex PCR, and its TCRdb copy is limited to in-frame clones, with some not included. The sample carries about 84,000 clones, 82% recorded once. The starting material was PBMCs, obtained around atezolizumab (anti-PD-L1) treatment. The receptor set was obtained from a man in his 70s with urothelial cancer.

In DNA, the CDR3 is TGTGCCAGCAGCGTGGGGACAGGGCCTCGAGGGGAGACCCAGTACTTC. This gives the protein CASSVGTGPRGETQYF. This chain connects TRBV7-9 to TRBJ2-5; 9 bases fit TRBD1. The CDR3 contains 16 residues. The ends lost 5 bases at V and 5 bases at J; junction bases unmatched: 12. Per the germline V gene, CDR1 is SEHNR and CDR2 is FQNEAQ (reference sequence).

CDR3 protein: CASSIRDRDYEQYF. The CDR3 nucleotides read TGTGCCAGCAGCATACGGGACAGGGACTACGAGCAGTACTTC. The chain links TRBV13 to TRBJ2-7; 9 bases line up with TRBD1. The CDR3 length is 14 residues. Losses at the gene ends were 5 bases for V and 3 bases for J; bases not matched to a gene: 5. CDR1 is PRHDT and CDR2 is FYEKMQ in the germline V gene (reference sequence).

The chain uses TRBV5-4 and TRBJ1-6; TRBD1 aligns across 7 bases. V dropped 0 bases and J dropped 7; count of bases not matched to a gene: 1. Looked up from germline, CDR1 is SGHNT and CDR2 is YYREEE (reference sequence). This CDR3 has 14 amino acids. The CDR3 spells CASSLGQGNSPLHF. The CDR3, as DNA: TGTGCCAGCAGCTTGGGACAGGGAAATTCACCCCTCCACTTT.

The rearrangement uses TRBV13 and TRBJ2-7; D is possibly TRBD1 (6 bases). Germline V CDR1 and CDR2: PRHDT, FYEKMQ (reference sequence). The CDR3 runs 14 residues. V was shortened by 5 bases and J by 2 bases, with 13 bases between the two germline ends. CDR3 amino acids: CASSLRDIAYEQYF. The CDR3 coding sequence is TGTGCCAGCAGCCTCCGGGACATAGCCTACGAGCAGTACTTC. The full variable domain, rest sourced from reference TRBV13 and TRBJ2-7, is AAGVIQSPRHLIKEKRETATLKCYPIPRHDTVYWYQQGPGQDPQFLISFYEKMQSDKGSIPDRFSAQQFSDYHSELNMSSLELGDSALYFCASSLRDIAYEQYFGPGTRLTVT.

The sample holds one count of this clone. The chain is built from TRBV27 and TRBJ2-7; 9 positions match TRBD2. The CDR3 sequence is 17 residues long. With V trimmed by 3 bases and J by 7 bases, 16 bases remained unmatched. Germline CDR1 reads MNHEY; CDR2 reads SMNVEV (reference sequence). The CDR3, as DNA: TGTGCCAGCAGTTTTTATCCCGGCTCGGCGGGAGGGAGGGAGCAGTACTTC. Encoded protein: CASSFYPGSAGGREQYF.

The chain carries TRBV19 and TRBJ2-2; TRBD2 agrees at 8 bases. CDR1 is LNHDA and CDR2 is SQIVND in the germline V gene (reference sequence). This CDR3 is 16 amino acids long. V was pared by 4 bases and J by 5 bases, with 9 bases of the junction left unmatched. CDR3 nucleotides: TGTGCCAGTAGTAATGGGGCGGGAGGAGATACCGGGGAGCTGTTTTTT. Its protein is CASSNGAGGDTGELFF.

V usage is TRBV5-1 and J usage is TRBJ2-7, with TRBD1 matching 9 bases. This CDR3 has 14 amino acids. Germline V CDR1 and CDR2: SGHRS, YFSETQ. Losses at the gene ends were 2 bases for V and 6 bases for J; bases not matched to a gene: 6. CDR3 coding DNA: TGCGCCAGCAGCTTAGGACAGGGGCGAGGCGAGCAGTACTTC. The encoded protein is CASSLGQGRGEQYF.

Here the CDR3 DNA reads TGTGCCAGCAGCCTTAACCAGGGGGGCTGGAATGAAAAACTGTTTTTT. Protein: CASSLNQGGWNEKLFF. The J gene is TRBJ1-4, the V gene TRBV7-2; 7 bases match TRBD1. Germline V CDR1 and CDR2: SGHTA, FQGNSA. The CDR3 runs 16 residues. J gave up 5 bases and V 5 bases, and 11 bases lay outside the gene matches.

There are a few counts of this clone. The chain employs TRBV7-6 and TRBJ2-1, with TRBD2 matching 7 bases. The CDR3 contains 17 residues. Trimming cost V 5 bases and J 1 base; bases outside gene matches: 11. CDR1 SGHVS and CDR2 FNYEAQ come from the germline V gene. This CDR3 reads CASSPFRAGVSYNEQFF. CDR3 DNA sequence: TGTGCCAGCAGCCCCTTCAGGGCGGGGGTTTCCTACAATGAGCAGTTCTTC.

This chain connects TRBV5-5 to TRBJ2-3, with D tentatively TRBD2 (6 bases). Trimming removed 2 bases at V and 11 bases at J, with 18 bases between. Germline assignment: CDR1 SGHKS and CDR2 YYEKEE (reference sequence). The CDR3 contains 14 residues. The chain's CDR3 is CASSFDSGSTRQYF. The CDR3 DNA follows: TGTGCCAGCAGCTTTGATAGCGGTTCCACACGGCAGTATTTT.

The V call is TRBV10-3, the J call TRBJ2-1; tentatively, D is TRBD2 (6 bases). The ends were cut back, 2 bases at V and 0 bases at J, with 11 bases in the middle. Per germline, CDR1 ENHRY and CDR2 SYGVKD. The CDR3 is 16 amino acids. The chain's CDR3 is CAISEIADGSYNEQFF. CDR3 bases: TGTGCCATCAGTGAGATAGCGGATGGCTCCTACAATGAGCAGTTCTTC.

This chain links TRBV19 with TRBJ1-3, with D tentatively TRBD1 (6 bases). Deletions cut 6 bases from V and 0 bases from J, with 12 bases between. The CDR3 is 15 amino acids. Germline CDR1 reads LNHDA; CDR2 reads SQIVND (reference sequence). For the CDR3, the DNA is TGTGCCAGTAGACAGGGTCGGGACTCTGGAAACACCATATATTTT. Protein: CASRQGRDSGNTIYF.

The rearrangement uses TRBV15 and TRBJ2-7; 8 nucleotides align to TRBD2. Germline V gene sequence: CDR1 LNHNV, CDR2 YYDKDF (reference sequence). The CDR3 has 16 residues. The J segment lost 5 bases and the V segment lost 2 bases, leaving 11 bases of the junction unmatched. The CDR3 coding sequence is TGTGCCACCAGCAGAACAAGCGGGAGCCCCTCTAACGAGCAGTACTTC. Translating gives CATSRTSGSPSNEQYF.

The DNA for the CDR3 is TGCGCCAGCAGCTCTGGACTAGCGGGGGCCACAGATACGCAGTATTTT. Its protein product is CASSSGLAGATDTQYF. The rearrangement joins TRBV5-1 to TRBJ2-3; 13 positions agree with TRBD2. V dropped 3 bases and J dropped 2; count of bases not matched to a gene: 3. Germline CDR1 SGHRS, CDR2 YFSETQ. The CDR3 contains 16 residues.

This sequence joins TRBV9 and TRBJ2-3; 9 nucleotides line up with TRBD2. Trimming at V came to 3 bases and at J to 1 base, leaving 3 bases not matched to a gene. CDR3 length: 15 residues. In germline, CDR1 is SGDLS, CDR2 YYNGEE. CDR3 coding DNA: TGTGCCAGCAGCGCCGCGGGGGGGGGCACAGATACGCAGTATTTT. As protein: CASSAAGGGTDTQYF.

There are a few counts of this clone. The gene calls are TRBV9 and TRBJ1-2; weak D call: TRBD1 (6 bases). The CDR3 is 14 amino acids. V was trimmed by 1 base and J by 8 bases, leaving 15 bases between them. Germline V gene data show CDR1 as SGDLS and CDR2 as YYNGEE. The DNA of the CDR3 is TGTGCCAGCAGCGTAATAGCGGGGGCGAGCGGCTACACCTTC. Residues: CASSVIAGASGYTF.

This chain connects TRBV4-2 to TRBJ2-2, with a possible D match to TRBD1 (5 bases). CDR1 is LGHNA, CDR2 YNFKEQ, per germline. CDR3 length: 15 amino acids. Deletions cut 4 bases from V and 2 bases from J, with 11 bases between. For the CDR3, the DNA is TGTGCCAGCAGCCCGAATCAGGGAAACACCGGGGAGCTGTTTTTT. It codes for CASSPNQGNTGELFF.

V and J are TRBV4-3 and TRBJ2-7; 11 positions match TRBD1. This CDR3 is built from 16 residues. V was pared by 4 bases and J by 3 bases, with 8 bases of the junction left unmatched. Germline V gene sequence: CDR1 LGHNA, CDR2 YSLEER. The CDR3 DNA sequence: TGCGCCAGCAGCCTAGAGTTCGGGACAGGGGGCTACGAGCAGTACTTC. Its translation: CASSLEFGTGGYEQYF.

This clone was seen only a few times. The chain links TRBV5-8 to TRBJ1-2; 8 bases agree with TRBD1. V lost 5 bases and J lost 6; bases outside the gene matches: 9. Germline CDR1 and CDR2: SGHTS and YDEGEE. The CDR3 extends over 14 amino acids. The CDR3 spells CASSLTGVNDGYTF. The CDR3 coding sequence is TGTGCCAGCAGTTTGACAGGGGTAAACGATGGCTACACCTTC. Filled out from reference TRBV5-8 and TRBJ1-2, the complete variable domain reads EAGVTQSPTHLIKTRGQQATLRCSPISGHTSVYWYQQALGLGLQFLLWYDEGEERNRGNFPPRFSGRQFPNYSSELNVNALELEDSALYLCASSLTGVNDGYTFGSGTRLTVV.

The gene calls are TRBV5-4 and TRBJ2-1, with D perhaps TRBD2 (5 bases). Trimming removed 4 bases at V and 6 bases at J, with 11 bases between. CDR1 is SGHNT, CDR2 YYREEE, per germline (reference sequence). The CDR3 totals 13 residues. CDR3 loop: CASSADWGNEQFF. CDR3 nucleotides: TGTGCCAGCAGCGCGGACTGGGGCAATGAGCAGTTCTTC.

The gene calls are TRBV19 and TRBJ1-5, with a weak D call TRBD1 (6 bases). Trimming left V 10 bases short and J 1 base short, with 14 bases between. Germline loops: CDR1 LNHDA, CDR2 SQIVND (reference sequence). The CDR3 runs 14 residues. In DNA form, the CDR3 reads TGTGCCACTTCAGACAGGAGAAGCAATCAGCCCCAGCATTTT. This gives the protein CATSDRRSNQPQHF.

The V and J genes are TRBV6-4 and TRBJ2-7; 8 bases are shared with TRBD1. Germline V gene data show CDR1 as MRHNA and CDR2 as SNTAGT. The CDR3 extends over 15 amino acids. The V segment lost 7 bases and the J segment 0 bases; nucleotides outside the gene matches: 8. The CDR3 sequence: CASNLRGQDSYEQYF. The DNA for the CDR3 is TGTGCCAGCAACCTTAGGGGACAGGACTCCTACGAGCAGTACTTC.

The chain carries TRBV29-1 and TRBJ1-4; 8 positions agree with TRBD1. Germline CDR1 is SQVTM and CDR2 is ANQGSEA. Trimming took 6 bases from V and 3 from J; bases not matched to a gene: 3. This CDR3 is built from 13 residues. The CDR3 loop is CSVRQGPNEKLFF. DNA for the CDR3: TGCAGCGTCCGACAGGGGCCTAATGAAAAACTGTTTTTT.

CDR3 sequence reads: CASSLRRGGQDTQYF. The CDR3 DNA is TGTGCCAGCAGCTTAAGGCGGGGGGGCCAAGATACGCAGTATTTT. J is TRBJ2-3 and V is TRBV7-3; 9 bases are shared with TRBD2. Germline CDR1 SGHTA, CDR2 FQGTGA. This CDR3 is built from 15 residues. V shed 1 base and J 5 bases; nucleotides not matched to a gene: 4.

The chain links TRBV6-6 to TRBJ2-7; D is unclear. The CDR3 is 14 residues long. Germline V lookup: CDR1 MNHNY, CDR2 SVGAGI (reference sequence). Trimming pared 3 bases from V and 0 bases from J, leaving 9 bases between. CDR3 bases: TGTGCCAGCAGTTATGACTCACACTCCTACGAGCAGTACTTC. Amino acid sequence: CASSYDSHSYEQYF.